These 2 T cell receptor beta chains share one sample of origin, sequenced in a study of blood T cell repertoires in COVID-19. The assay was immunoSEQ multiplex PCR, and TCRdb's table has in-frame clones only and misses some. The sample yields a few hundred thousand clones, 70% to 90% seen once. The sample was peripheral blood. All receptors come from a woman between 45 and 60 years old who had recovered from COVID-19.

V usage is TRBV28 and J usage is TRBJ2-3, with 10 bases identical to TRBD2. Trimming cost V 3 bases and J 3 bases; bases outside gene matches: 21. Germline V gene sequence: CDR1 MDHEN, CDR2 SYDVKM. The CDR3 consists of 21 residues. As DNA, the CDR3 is TGTGCCAGCAGTTTTAGCGGGAGGCCCCTACACCGCCCGAGAGAAACAGATACGCAGTATTTT. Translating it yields CASSFSGRPLHRPRETDTQYF.

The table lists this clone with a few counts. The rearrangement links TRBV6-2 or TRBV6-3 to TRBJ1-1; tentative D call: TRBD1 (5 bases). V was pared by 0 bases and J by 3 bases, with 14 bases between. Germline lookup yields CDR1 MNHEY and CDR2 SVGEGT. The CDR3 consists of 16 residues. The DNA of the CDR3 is TGTGCCAGCAGTTACTCGAGAAGAGACAGTTACACTGAAGCTTTCTTT. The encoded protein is CASSYSRRDSYTEAFF.